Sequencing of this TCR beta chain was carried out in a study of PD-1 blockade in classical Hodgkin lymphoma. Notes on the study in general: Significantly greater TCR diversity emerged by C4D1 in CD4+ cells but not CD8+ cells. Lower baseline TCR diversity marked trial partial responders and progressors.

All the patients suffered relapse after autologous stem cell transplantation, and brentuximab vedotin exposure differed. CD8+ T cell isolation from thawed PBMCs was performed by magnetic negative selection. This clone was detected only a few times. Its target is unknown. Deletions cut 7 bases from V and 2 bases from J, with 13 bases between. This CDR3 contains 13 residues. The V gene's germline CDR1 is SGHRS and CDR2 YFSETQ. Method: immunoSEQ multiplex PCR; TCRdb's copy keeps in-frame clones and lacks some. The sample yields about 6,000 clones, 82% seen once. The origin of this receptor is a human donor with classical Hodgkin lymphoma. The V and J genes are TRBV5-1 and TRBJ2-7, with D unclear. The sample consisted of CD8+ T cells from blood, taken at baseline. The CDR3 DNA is TGCGCCAGCTCCTGGTCAGGCCCCTACGAGCAGTACTTC. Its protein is CASSWSGPYEQYF.